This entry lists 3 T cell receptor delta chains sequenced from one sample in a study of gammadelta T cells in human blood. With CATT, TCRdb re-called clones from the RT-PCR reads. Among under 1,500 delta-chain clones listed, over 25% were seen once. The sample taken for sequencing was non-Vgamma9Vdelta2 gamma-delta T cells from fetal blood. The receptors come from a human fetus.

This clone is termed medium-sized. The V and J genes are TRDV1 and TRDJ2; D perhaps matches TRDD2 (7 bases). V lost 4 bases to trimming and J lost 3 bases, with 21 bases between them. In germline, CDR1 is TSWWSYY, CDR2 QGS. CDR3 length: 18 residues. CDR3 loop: CALGGFLPHWDLTAQLFF. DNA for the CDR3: TGTGCTCTTGGGGGGTTCCTACCCCACTGGGATCTGACAGCACAACTCTTCTTT.

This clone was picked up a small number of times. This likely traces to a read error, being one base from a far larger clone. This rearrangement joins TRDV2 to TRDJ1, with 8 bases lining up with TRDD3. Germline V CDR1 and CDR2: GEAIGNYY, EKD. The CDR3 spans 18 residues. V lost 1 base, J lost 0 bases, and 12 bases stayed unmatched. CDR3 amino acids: CACDTLQLGAIHTDKLIF. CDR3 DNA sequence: TGTGCCTGTGACACTTTGCAACTGGGGGCCATACACACCGATAAACTCATCTTT.

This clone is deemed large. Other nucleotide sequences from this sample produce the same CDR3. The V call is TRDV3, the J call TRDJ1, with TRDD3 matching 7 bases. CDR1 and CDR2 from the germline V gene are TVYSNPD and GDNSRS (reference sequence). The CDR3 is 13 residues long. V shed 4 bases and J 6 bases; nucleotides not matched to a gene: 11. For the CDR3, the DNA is TGTGCCTACACAAGGTTGGGGGAGAATAAACTCATCTTT. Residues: CAYTRLGENKLIF.